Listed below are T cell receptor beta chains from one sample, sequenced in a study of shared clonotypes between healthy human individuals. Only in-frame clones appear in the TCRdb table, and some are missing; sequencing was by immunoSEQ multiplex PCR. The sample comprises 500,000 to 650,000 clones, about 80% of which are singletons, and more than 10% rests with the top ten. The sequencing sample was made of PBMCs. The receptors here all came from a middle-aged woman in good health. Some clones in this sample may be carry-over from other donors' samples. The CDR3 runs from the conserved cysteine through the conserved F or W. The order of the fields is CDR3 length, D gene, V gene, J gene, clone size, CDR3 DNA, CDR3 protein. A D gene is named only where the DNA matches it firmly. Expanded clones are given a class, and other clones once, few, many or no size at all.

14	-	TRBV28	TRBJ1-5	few	TGTGCCAGCAGTTTCTCCCGGAACAATCAGCCCCAGCATTTT	CASSFSRNNQPQHF
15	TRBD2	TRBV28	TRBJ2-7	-	TGTGCCAGCAGTTTATGGTCTAGCGGGACGGGCGAGCAGTACTTC	CASSLWSSGTGEQYF
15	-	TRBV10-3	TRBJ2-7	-	TGTGCCATCAGTGAGTGGAGTTTGACTAGTAAGGAGCGGTACTTC	CAISEWSLTSKERYF
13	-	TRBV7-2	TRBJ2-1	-	TGTGCCAGCTCATCCGGAGCGAAAACTGAGCAGTTCTTC	CASSSGAKTEQFF
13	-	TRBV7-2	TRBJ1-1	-	TGTGCCAGCAGCTTAGTCTATGGGGCTGAAGCTTTCTTT	CASSLVYGAEAFF
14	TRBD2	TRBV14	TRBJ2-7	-	TGTGCCAGCAGCCAGACTAGCGGGAGGTACGAGCAGTACTTC	CASSQTSGRYEQYF
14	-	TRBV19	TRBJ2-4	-	TGTGCCAGAAAGGAACGGAGTGCCAAAAACATTCAGTACTTC	CARKERSAKNIQYF
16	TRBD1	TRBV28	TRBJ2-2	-	TGTGCCAGCAGTTTATCGACAGGGCGAGACACCGGGGAGCTGTTTTTT	CASSLSTGRDTGELFF
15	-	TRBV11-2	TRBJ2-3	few	TGTGCCAGCAGCTCCGGGGGTCGCAGAGGAGATACGCAGTATTTT	CASSSGGRRGDTQYF
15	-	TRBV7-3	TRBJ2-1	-	TGTGCCAGCAGCATCGACGGGAGCTCCTACAATGAGCAGTTCTTC	CASSIDGSSYNEQFF
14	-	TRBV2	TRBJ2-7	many	TGTGCCAGCAGTTATTCCTGGACACCCCACGAGCAGTACTTC	CASSYSWTPHEQYF
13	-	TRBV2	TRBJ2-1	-	TGTGCCAGCAGTGAAGGTGGCCACAATGAGCAGTTCTTC	CASSEGGHNEQFF
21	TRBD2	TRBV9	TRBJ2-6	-	TGTGCCAGCAGCGTAGTTTGGGAGAGTAGCGGGAGACTCTCTGGGGCCAACGTCCTGACTTTC	CASSVVWESSGRLSGANVLTF